The text below deals with one TCR beta chain. This entry belongs to a study of blood T cell repertoires in COVID-19. Overall study: From the United States, Italy and Spain came samples of acute and convalescent COVID-19. T cells, B-cell-depleted T cells, or PBMCs provided the cDNA or gDNA that served as material.

Original processing notes: Reference gene primer amplification in the assay estimated nucleated cell counts. Sequenced by immunoSEQ multiplex PCR; TCRdb stores in-frame clones only, minus some. That table supplies the V and J calls and clone size; D and trimming were determined from the DNA. The repertoire holds over 300,000 clones, with 90% as singletons. This sequence was found in a man aged 18 to 30 with active or convalescent COVID-19. Sequenced: peripheral blood.

The CDR3 spells CASSETLGNSPLHF. The CDR3 nucleotides read TGTGCCAGCAGTGAAACGCTCGGGAATTCACCCCTCCACTTT. The gene calls are TRBV25-1 and TRBJ1-6; unclear D gene. Germline CDR1 is MGHDK and CDR2 is SYGVNS. V shed 2 bases and J shed 7 bases, with 9 bases lying between them. The CDR3 runs 14 residues.